This TCR beta chain derives from a study of blood T cell repertoires in COVID-19. Study at large: Samples taken during acute and convalescent COVID-19 were collected in the United States, Italy and Spain.

From germline, CDR1 is LGHNA and CDR2 YSLEER. CDR3 length: 14 amino acids. V lost 0 bases to trimming and J lost 8 bases, with 13 bases between them. Authors' data handling: It was from reference gene primer amplification that nucleated cell counts were estimated. Here immunoSEQ multiplex PCR was the method, and the copy in TCRdb shows in-frame clones only, minus some. For V, J and clone size, that table is used; D and trimming come from the DNA. Of about 130,000 clones in the sample, 84% are singletons; the top ten hold 15% to 20%. V and J are TRBV4-3 and TRBJ1-2; the D gene is possibly TRBD1 (6 bases). The source material was peripheral blood. This receptor was obtained from a woman of 80 years or more with acute or convalescent COVID-19. For the CDR3, the DNA is TGCGCCAGCAGCCAAGATCGGGGGGGCCGGGGCTACACCTTC. This sequence encodes CASSQDRGGRGYTF.